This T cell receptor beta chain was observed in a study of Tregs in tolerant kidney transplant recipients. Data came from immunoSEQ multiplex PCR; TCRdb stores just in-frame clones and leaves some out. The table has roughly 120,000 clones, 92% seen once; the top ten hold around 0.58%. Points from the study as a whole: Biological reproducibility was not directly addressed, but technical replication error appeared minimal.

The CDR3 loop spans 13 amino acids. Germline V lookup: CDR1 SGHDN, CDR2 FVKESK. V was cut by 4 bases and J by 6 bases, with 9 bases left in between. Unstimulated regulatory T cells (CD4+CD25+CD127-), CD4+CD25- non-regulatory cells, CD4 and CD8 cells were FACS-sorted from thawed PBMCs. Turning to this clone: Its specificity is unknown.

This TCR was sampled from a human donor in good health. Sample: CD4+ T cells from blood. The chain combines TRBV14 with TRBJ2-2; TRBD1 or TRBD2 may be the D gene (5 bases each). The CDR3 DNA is TGTGCCAGCAGCCCCCAGGGAGCCGGGGAGCTGTTTTTT. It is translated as CASSPQGAGELFF.